The clone carrying this T cell receptor beta chain occurred many times. Its target is not known. This specimen belongs to a study of T cell repertoires in cytomegalovirus infection. TCRdb re-analysed the reads in MiXCR, keeping a single row per CDR3 protein. The table has about 47,000 distinct CDR3 sequences, 15% to 25% seen once. The V and J ends lost 10 bases and 3 bases respectively, with 12 bases between them. CDR3 length equals 12 residues. Germline CDR1 is MDHEN and CDR2 is SYDVKM. Sequences were derived from CD8+ T cells from cultured PBMCs, sampled from culture after CMV antigen stimulation. The rearrangement joins TRBV28 to TRBJ2-5; D is possibly TRBD1 (5 bases). This clonotype was sampled from a human donor in good health (CMV status not recorded). Some clones in this sample may be carry-over from other donors' samples. CDR3 nucleotides: TGTGCCATAATGGACACCAAAGAGACCCAGTACTTC. Amino acids: CAIMDTKETQYF.